Each of the 22 T cell receptor beta chains below was sequenced from the same sample in a study of shared clonotypes between healthy human individuals. Sequencing was performed with immunoSEQ multiplex PCR; in TCRdb, only in-frame clones are kept and a portion is missing. The sample consists of 1.5 million to 1.9 million clones, 95% to 99% of them appearing once. Sequencing was performed on naive CD4+ T cells sorted from blood. Subset indicated: CD45RA+ positively selected. These receptors all stem from a man aged 25-45 years in good health.

The J gene is TRBJ1-2, the V gene TRBV19, with TRBD1 matching 8 bases. Germline V gene sequence: CDR1 LNHDA, CDR2 SQIVND (reference sequence). The junction had 4 bases not matched to a gene; V was cut back by 3 bases and J by 4 bases. The CDR3 sequence is 14 residues long. CDR3 sequence: CASSIAGQGYGYTF. CDR3 sequence (DNA): TGTGCCAGTAGTATTGCCGGACAGGGCTATGGCTACACCTTC.

This clone has only one observation. The chain uses TRBV19 and TRBJ2-7; D is unresolved. The germline gives CDR1 LNHDA, CDR2 SQIVND (reference sequence). Trimming took off 8 bases at V and 3 bases at J, with 20 bases between the two ends. This CDR3 has 15 residues. For the CDR3, the DNA is TGTGCCAGTTCGTATGGGTCAACCCAAATCTACGAGCAGTACTTC. Its protein is CASSYGSTQIYEQYF.

The V and J genes are TRBV5-1 and TRBJ1-3; D unresolved. Germline V gene data show CDR1 as SGHRS and CDR2 as YFSETQ. V shed 0 bases and J shed 5 bases, with 9 bases lying between them. The CDR3 is made up of 14 amino acids. As DNA, the CDR3 is TGCGCCAGCAGCTTGGGCCAGCCTAGAAACACCATATATTTT. Translation gives CASSLGQPRNTIYF.

The rearrangement uses TRBV18 and TRBJ1-2; 8 bases map to TRBD1. The trim removed 0 bases at V and 8 bases at J, leaving 11 bases unmatched. Per the germline V gene, CDR1 is KGHSH and CDR2 is LQKENI. This CDR3 has 16 amino acids. In DNA form, the CDR3 reads TGTGCCAGCTCACCACCGGGACAGGACCTGTCAGGGGGCTACACCTTC. Translated, it gives CASSPPGQDLSGGYTF.

J is TRBJ1-4 and V is TRBV28, with 7 bases aligning to TRBD1. The V gene end was trimmed by 5 bases and the J gene end by 4 bases; junction bases not matched to a gene: 4. The CDR3 consists of 14 residues. Germline V gives CDR1 MDHEN, CDR2 SYDVKM. Here the CDR3 reads CASSHDRVNEKLFF. The CDR3 DNA reads TGTGCCAGCAGTCATGACAGGGTTAATGAAAAACTGTTTTTT.

The chain couples TRBV2 to TRBJ2-3; D might be TRBD1 (5 bases). Germline V CDR1 and CDR2: SNHLY, FYNNEI. Trimming removed 3 bases at V and 2 bases at J, with 9 bases between. The CDR3 sequence is 14 residues long. In nucleotides, the CDR3 is TGTGCCAGCAGTGAGGGGCGGACCACAGATACGCAGTATTTT. It yields the protein CASSEGRTTDTQYF.

The chain uses TRBV29-1 and TRBJ2-3; D is undetermined. The CDR3 runs to 12 residues. Germline V gene lookup returns CDR1 SQVTM and CDR2 ANQGSEA. Trimming pared 7 bases from V and 2 bases from J, leaving 10 bases between. The CDR3 DNA follows: TGCAGCGCACGCCGTATCACAGATACGCAGTATTTT. It specifies CSARRITDTQYF.

In its sample, this clone was seen once. The chain recombines TRBV5-1 with TRBJ2-1; D might be TRBD2 (5 bases). The germline V gene encodes CDR1 SGHRS and CDR2 YFSETQ. The CDR3 spans 17 residues. V lost 3 bases, J lost 5 bases, and 21 bases lay in between. The CDR3 DNA reads as TGCGCCAGCAGCTCACCATGGAGGCCCATGGGGAACAATGAGCAGTTCTTC. Protein sequence: CASSSPWRPMGNNEQFF.

J is TRBJ2-3 and V is TRBV10-1; 11 nucleotides align to TRBD1. The CDR3 has 16 residues. V was clipped by 8 bases and J by 4 bases; unmatched bases: 11. Germline V CDR1 and CDR2: WNHNN, SYGVQD (reference sequence). In DNA form, the CDR3 reads TGCGCCAGCTCGCCATTAGGGACAGGGGGGTCAGATACGCAGTATTTT. Amino acid sequence: CASSPLGTGGSDTQYF.

The gene calls are TRBV7-9 and TRBJ2-3, with a weak D call TRBD1 (5 bases). Trimming cost V 5 bases and J 2 bases, with 14 bases left between them. Germline V CDR1 and CDR2: SEHNR, FQNEAQ (reference sequence). The CDR3 has 15 residues. The CDR3 protein is CASSPLGRNTDTQYF. In nucleotides, the CDR3 is TGTGCCAGCAGCCCCTTGGGGCGAAACACAGATACGCAGTATTTT.

CDR3 nucleotide sequence: TGTGCCAGCAGCGTAGTAGACCAACAGGGCGCTGAAGCTTTCTTT. Protein sequence: CASSVVDQQGAEAFF. The chain joins TRBV9 to TRBJ1-1; D might be TRBD1 (6 bases). Germline-derived CDR1 and CDR2 are SGDLS and YYNGEE. The CDR3 contains 15 residues. The germline V and J ends were trimmed by 0 bases and 6 bases, with 15 bases remaining between them.

The rearrangement uses TRBV28 and TRBJ2-7, with no clear D. Deletions cut 8 bases from V and 2 bases from J, with 13 bases between. Germline V gives CDR1 MDHEN, CDR2 SYDVKM. The CDR3 loop spans 13 amino acids. This CDR3 reads CASRPGVPYEQYF. The CDR3 nucleotides read TGTGCCAGCCGACCTGGGGTCCCCTACGAGCAGTACTTC.

The J gene is TRBJ1-2, the V gene TRBV6-1; 7 bases are shared with TRBD1. Trimming at V came to 6 bases and at J to 7 bases, leaving 5 bases not matched to a gene. The CDR3 runs 12 residues. Germline values: CDR1 MNHNS, CDR2 SASEGT. CDR3 sequence: CASRQGMRGYTF. CDR3 bases: TGTGCCAGCAGACAGGGGATGCGTGGCTACACCTTC.

CDR3 coding DNA: TGTGCCAGCTCACCCCTGGCCGGGACAGGGGTTAACTATGGCTACACCTTC. It yields the protein CASSPLAGTGVNYGYTF. The rearrangement joins TRBV18 to TRBJ1-2; 10 nucleotides align to TRBD1. Per the germline V gene, CDR1 is KGHSH and CDR2 is LQKENI. This CDR3 is 17 amino acids long. J gave up 1 base and V 3 bases, and 8 bases lay outside the gene matches.

V and J are TRBV5-4 and TRBJ1-5; D remains ambiguous. Germline CDR1 reads SGHNT; CDR2 reads YYREEE (reference sequence). CDR3 length: 13 residues. Deletions cut 9 bases from V and 3 bases from J, with 13 bases between. CDR3 amino acids: CATKRDLNQPQHF. The CDR3 DNA reads as TGTGCCACAAAACGGGATCTCAATCAGCCCCAGCATTTT. The whole variable domain, remainder taken from reference TRBV5-4 and TRBJ1-5, is ETGVTQSPTHLIKTRGQQVTLRCSSQSGHNTVSWYQQALGQGPQFIFQYYREEENGRGNFPPRFSGLQFPNYSSELNVNALELDDSALYLCATKRDLNQPQHFGDGTRLSIL.

CDR3 sequence reads: CASSFLDVASTEAFF. DNA for the CDR3: TGCGCCAGCAGCTTCTTAGACGTTGCGAGCACTGAAGCTTTCTTT. The V call is TRBV5-1, the J call TRBJ1-1; D ambiguous. The CDR3 contains 15 residues. Trimming stripped 2 bases from V and 4 bases from J, with 15 bases between. CDR1 and CDR2 from the germline V gene are SGHRS and YFSETQ.

This chain joins TRBV29-1 and TRBJ2-3; 11 bases align to TRBD1. This CDR3 has 16 residues. With V trimmed by 6 bases and J by 1 base, 9 bases remained unmatched. CDR1 is SQVTM and CDR2 is ANQGSEA in the germline V gene. CDR3 in DNA: TGCAGCGTAACTGACCTGGGACAGGGGGGCACAGATACGCAGTATTTT. Residues: CSVTDLGQGGTDTQYF.

This rearrangement joins TRBV5-4 to TRBJ2-5, with a tentative D call TRBD2 (6 bases). The CDR3 extends over 14 amino acids. Between the trimmed V and J ends, which lost 4 bases and 5 bases, there was a span of 15 bases. Germline V gene sequence: CDR1 SGHNT, CDR2 YYREEE (reference sequence). CDR3 bases: TGTGCCAGCAGCGGGAGGTCCGCCCTGGAGACCCAGTACTTC. It codes for CASSGRSALETQYF.

The V call is TRBV5-4, the J call TRBJ2-4, with a possible D match to TRBD2 (7 bases). Germline assignment: CDR1 SGHNT and CDR2 YYREEE (reference sequence). This CDR3 is built from 18 residues. Between the trimmed V and J ends, which lost 1 base and 6 bases, there was a span of 23 bases. The CDR3 bases are TGTGCCAGCAGCTTGCCCGGGCGGATACCGGGGGGCCTAAACATTCAGTACTTC. This translates into CASSLPGRIPGGLNIQYF.

This clone has just one count. The chain employs TRBV19 and TRBJ1-4; no firm D call. Germline V lookup: CDR1 LNHDA, CDR2 SQIVND (reference sequence). The length of the CDR3 is 14 residues. Trimming stripped 3 bases from V and 8 bases from J, with 13 bases between. CDR3 DNA: TGTGCCAGTAGTATCGGCCGCTATTCGGAAAAACTGTTTTTT. Protein: CASSIGRYSEKLFF.

J is TRBJ2-3 and V is TRBV5-4; the match to TRBD2 covers 7 bases. The V segment lost 2 bases and the J segment 0 bases; nucleotides outside the gene matches: 6. Looked up from germline, CDR1 is SGHNT and CDR2 is YYREEE (reference sequence). This CDR3 has 16 residues. The CDR3 nucleotides read TGTGCCAGCAGCTTAAAAGCAGCGGGGAGCACAGATACGCAGTATTTT. Its translation: CASSLKAAGSTDTQYF.

The V gene is TRBV6-1, the J gene TRBJ1-5; the D gene is possibly TRBD1 (5 bases). V was pared by 4 bases and J by 3 bases, with 7 bases between. Looked up from germline, CDR1 is MNHNS and CDR2 is SASEGT. The CDR3 spans 13 residues. Here the CDR3 reads CASSGRVNQPQHF. In DNA, the CDR3 is TGTGCCAGCAGTGGCAGGGTCAATCAGCCCCAGCATTTT.